This TCR beta chain was sequenced during a study of blood T cells in healthy people across ages. About the study: Every two T cells gave about one barcoded beta molecule via template switching.

Next came a second PCR, run for about 7 to 11 cycles, which used a sample-barcoded 5' primer along with a J-beta primer mix. TCRdb passed the 5' RACE reads through MiXCR, listing each CDR3 protein once. The sample gives fewer than 1,200,000 distinct CDR3 sequences, less than 25% of which show up once; around 0.75% is in the top ten. V gave up 3 bases and J gave up 7 bases; unmatched junction bases: 6. CDR3 length: 15 residues. This clonotype was found a few times. The same sample was also studied in work on T cells of mothers and their children. That report notes: The donors comprised five or six children and their three healthy Caucasian mothers. It was found that thymic selection shapes TCR recombination output similarly in related and unrelated pairs.

The sample comprised blood. The receptor was derived from a girl aged 2-10 years in good health. The rearrangement joins TRBV12-3 or TRBV12-4 to TRBJ1-5, with 10 bases matching TRBD1. The CDR3 nucleotides read TGTGCCAGCAGTTTGCACGGGACAGGGGACCAGCCCCAGCATTTT. It translates to CASSLHGTGDQPQHF.